One and the same sample provided the 29 T cell receptor beta chains below, sequenced in a study of regulatory and conventional T cells in RAG deficiency. Assay used: immunoSEQ multiplex PCR; TCRdb lists only in-frame clones, some missing. The sample holds roughly 35,000 clones, about nine tenths seen once. The data were also submitted as part of a second study, on regulatory T cells. That report adds: The primer mix had 52 TRBV and 13 TRBJ primers.

The sample was CD8+ T cells sorted from blood. The receptors were sampled from a human donor in good health.

Concerning this clone: A read error may account for a junction end that differs from germline. The chain carries TRBV7-7 and TRBJ1-1; D not resolved. Germline loops: CDR1 SSHAT, CDR2 FNYEAQ (reference sequence). The CDR3 spans 13 residues. The CDR3 DNA sequence: TGTGCTAGCAGCGCCGGGATGAACACTGAAGCTTTCTTT. Translation: CASSAGMNTEAFF.

The V call is TRBV6-1, the J call TRBJ2-1; TRBD2 matches 7 bases. V shed 3 bases, J shed 2 bases, and the junction held 4 bases outside the gene matches. The CDR3 consists of 15 residues. Germline CDR1 is MNHNS and CDR2 is SASEGT. For the CDR3, the DNA is TGTGCCAGCAGTGAGAGGAGCGGGACCTACAATGAGCAGTTCTTC. Residues: CASSERSGTYNEQFF.

V usage is TRBV7-3 and J usage is TRBJ2-5; possibly TRBD2 for D (5 bases). CDR3 length: 13 residues. Germline V gene sequence: CDR1 SGHTA, CDR2 FQGTGA. V lost 2 bases and J 4 bases, leaving 8 bases between the germline ends. This CDR3 is CASSLGRGETQYF. CDR3 DNA sequence: TGTGCCAGCAGCTTAGGACGGGGAGAGACCCAGTACTTC. The whole variable domain, remainder taken from reference TRBV7-3 and TRBJ2-5, is GAGVSQTPSNKVTEKGKYVELRCDPISGHTALYWYRQSLGQGPEFLIYFQGTGAADDSGLPNDRFFAVRPEGSVSTLKIQRTERGDSAVYLCASSLGRGETQYFGPGTRLLVL.

This clone has only a few counts. This rearrangement joins TRBV4-2 to TRBJ1-5; 9 bases map to TRBD1. The CDR3 contains 14 residues. V shed 4 bases, J shed 5 bases, and the junction held 3 bases outside the gene matches. Germline CDR1 reads LGHNA; CDR2 reads YNFKEQ. This CDR3 reads CASSLQGADQPQHF. As DNA, the CDR3 is TGTGCCAGCAGCCTACAGGGGGCGGATCAGCCCCAGCATTTT.

The rearrangement joins TRBV19 to TRBJ1-5; D gene ambiguous. The CDR3 is made up of 13 amino acids. V lost 1 base and J 5 bases, leaving 6 bases between the germline ends. Germline CDR1 reads LNHDA; CDR2 reads SQIVND (reference sequence). The CDR3 nucleotides read TGTGCCAGTAGTATAGTCAGTTATCAGCCCCAGCATTTT. Its translation: CASSIVSYQPQHF.

This sequence joins TRBV7-8 and TRBJ1-1; D is possibly TRBD1 (6 bases). The V end was cut by 2 bases, the J end by 3 bases, with 22 bases between. Germline V gives CDR1 SGHVS, CDR2 FQNEAQ. The CDR3 extends over 18 amino acids. DNA of the CDR3: TGTGCCAGCAGCTTACCTCCGCAGGGGCCATTCCTAGACACTGAAGCTTTCTTT. Translation: CASSLPPQGPFLDTEAFF.

The chain carries TRBV27 and TRBJ2-3, with 9 bases aligning to TRBD2. Germline V gene sequence: CDR1 MNHEY, CDR2 SMNVEV (reference sequence). This CDR3 has 16 amino acids. V was pared by 4 bases and J by 2 bases, with 7 bases of the junction left unmatched. The CDR3 DNA follows: TGTGCCAGCAGTTCGACGACTAGCGGAGTCACAGATACGCAGTATTTT. Translated, it gives CASSSTTSGVTDTQYF.

The J gene is TRBJ1-1, the V gene TRBV18, with 7 positions matching TRBD1. CDR3 length: 14 residues. Germline V CDR1 and CDR2: KGHSH, LQKENI. V trimming: 3 bases; J trimming: 8 bases; junction bases outside the gene matches: 9. CDR3: CASSPTGRSPEAFF. CDR3 nucleotides: TGTGCCAGCTCACCGACAGGGCGTAGCCCAGAAGCTTTCTTT.

Only one count was recorded for this clone. This chain joins TRBV7-2 and TRBJ2-1; D is perhaps TRBD1 (6 bases). V was cut by 5 bases and J by 0 bases, with 14 bases left in between. CDR1 and CDR2 from the germline V gene are SGHTA and FQGNSA. The CDR3 consists of 16 residues. CDR3 in amino acids: CASSPQGPSSYNEQFF. Here the CDR3 DNA reads TGTGCCAGCAGCCCACAGGGTCCTAGCTCCTACAATGAGCAGTTCTTC.

The V and J genes are TRBV28 and TRBJ2-7, with TRBD1 matching over 12 bases. The germline CDR1 and CDR2 sequences are MDHEN and SYDVKM. With 5 bases clipped from V and 6 bases from J, the junction kept 8 bases outside the gene matches. CDR3 length: 15 amino acids. CDR3 in DNA: TGTGCCAGCAGTGATCCGGGACAGGGGGCTTTCGAGCAGTACTTC. It codes for CASSDPGQGAFEQYF.

The CDR3, as DNA: TGTGCCAGTAGCCTGACAGGCATGAACACTGAAGCTTTCTTT. This gives the protein CASSLTGMNTEAFF. The chain combines TRBV19 with TRBJ1-1, with a weak D call TRBD1 (6 bases). Germline V CDR1 and CDR2: LNHDA, SQIVND (reference sequence). The ends were cut back, 6 bases at V and 0 bases at J, with 11 bases in the middle. This CDR3 contains 14 residues.

The CDR3 DNA follows: TGCGCCAGCAGCTTGGAAGGGAACCTTAACTATGGCTACACCTTC. It is translated as CASSLEGNLNYGYTF. The V gene is TRBV5-1, the J gene TRBJ1-2, with D uncertain. The germline V gene encodes CDR1 SGHRS and CDR2 YFSETQ. This CDR3 contains 15 residues. Between the trimmed V and J ends, which lost 0 bases and 1 base, there was a span of 10 bases.

This clone was detected once. The chain uses TRBV7-8 and TRBJ2-2; 11 positions match TRBD2. The germline V gene has CDR1 SGHVS and CDR2 FQNEAQ. V dropped 6 bases and J dropped 6; count of bases not matched to a gene: 6. The CDR3 runs to 15 residues. The CDR3 region is CASSIAGGHPGELFF. CDR3 nucleotide sequence: TGTGCCAGCAGTATAGCGGGGGGGCACCCCGGGGAGCTGTTTTTT. Full variable domain (rest looked up from reference TRBV7-8 and TRBJ2-2): GAGVSQSPRYKVAKRGQDVALRCDPISGHVSLFWYQQALGQGPEFLTYFQNEAQLDKSGLPSDRFFAERPEGSVSTLKIQRTQQEDSAVYLCASSIAGGHPGELFFGEGSRLTVL.

This chain connects TRBV9 to TRBJ1-1; D is undetermined. Per germline, CDR1 SGDLS and CDR2 YYNGEE. V lost 0 bases, J lost 4 bases, and 13 bases lay in between. CDR3 size: 15 residues. DNA of the CDR3: TGTGCCAGCAGCGTAGGTCGGGAGGGTTTCACTGAAGCTTTCTTT. Encoded protein: CASSVGREGFTEAFF. Drawing the rest from reference TRBV9 and TRBJ1-1, the complete variable domain is DSGVTQTPKHLITATGQRVTLRCSPRSGDLSVYWYQQSLDQGLQFLIQYYNGEERAKGNILERFSAQQFPDLHSELNLSSLELGDSALYFCASSVGREGFTEAFFGQGTRLTVV.

The V and J genes are TRBV27 and TRBJ1-4; D remains unclear. The CDR3 loop spans 14 amino acids. V was clipped by 4 bases and J by 8 bases, with 14 bases between them. Germline assignment: CDR1 MNHEY and CDR2 SMNVEV (reference sequence). The CDR3 is CASSSDGLGEKLFF. CDR3 DNA sequence: TGTGCCAGCAGTTCTGACGGGTTAGGGGAAAAACTGTTTTTT.

J is TRBJ2-5 and V is TRBV7-6; TRBD1 agrees at 10 bases. The CDR3 contains 15 residues. Germline CDR1 reads SGHVS; CDR2 reads FNYEAQ. V lost 3 bases, J lost 11 bases, and 12 bases stayed unmatched. In nucleotides, the CDR3 is TGTGCCAGCAGCTTCGAGACAGGGGGCTATCGGGAGCAGTACTTC. Its protein product is CASSFETGGYREQYF.

This clone was recorded once. The V gene is TRBV7-6, the J gene TRBJ1-5; D call uncertain. The CDR3 is 16 amino acids. V lost 5 bases to trimming and J lost 10 bases, with 24 bases between them. Per the germline V gene, CDR1 is SGHVS and CDR2 is FNYEAQ. DNA for the CDR3: TGTGCCAGCAGCCAAACTCCTTTAGGGAAACTCTCACCCCAGCATTTT. It yields the protein CASSQTPLGKLSPQHF.

The rearrangement joins TRBV5-8 to TRBJ2-1, with TRBD1 as a possible D gene (5 bases). V dropped 5 bases and J dropped 4 bases, with 10 bases sitting between them. The CDR3 sequence is 13 residues long. Germline assignment: CDR1 SGHTS and CDR2 YDEGEE. CDR3: CASSSREYNEQFF. DNA for the CDR3: TGTGCCAGCAGTTCCAGGGAATACAATGAGCAGTTCTTC.

J is TRBJ2-5 and V is TRBV5-6, with D hard to call. V was trimmed by 1 base and J by 5 bases, leaving 12 bases between them. The V gene's germline CDR1 is SGHDT and CDR2 YYEEEE. This CDR3 region has 14 residues. The CDR3 sequence: CASSLSGLLETQYF. In nucleotides, the CDR3 is TGTGCCAGCAGCTTGTCCGGGTTATTGGAGACCCAGTACTTC.

V gene TRBV5-6 combines with J gene TRBJ2-5, with D perhaps matching TRBD1 or TRBD2 (6 bases each). The J call is uncertain, as TRBJ2-7 better fits the DNA end. The CDR3 runs 14 residues. Germline CDR1 is SGHDT and CDR2 is YYEEEE. CDR3 loop: CASSLGGNSYEQYF. The CDR3 region has the DNA TGTGCCAGCAGTCTAGGGGGGAACTCCTACGAGCAGTACTTC.

This chain links TRBV7-9 with TRBJ1-1; TRBD1 might be the D (5 bases). Deletions cut 2 bases from V and 0 bases from J, with 16 bases between. Germline CDR1 reads SEHNR; CDR2 reads FQNEAQ (reference sequence). The CDR3 is 17 residues long. CDR3 DNA: TGTGCCAGCAGCTTACGACGGGGGGATTGGGTGAACACTGAAGCTTTCTTT. Its translation is CASSLRRGDWVNTEAFF.

The gene calls are TRBV7-9 and TRBJ2-1, with D tentatively TRBD1 (6 bases). The CDR3 is made up of 14 amino acids. The V end was cut by 5 bases, the J end by 4 bases, with 12 bases between. From germline, CDR1 is SEHNR and CDR2 FQNEAQ (reference sequence). The CDR3 is CASSEDRTYNEQFF. The CDR3 DNA reads TGTGCCAGCAGCGAAGACAGGACTTACAATGAGCAGTTCTTC.

The V gene is TRBV9, the J gene TRBJ2-3; TRBD2 matches at 9 bases. The germline V gene has CDR1 SGDLS and CDR2 YYNGEE. This CDR3 contains 15 residues. The ends lost 4 bases at V and 4 bases at J; junction bases unmatched: 7. In DNA, the CDR3 is TGTGCCAGCAGCCCCGCGGGGGGGCGGCCAGATACGCAGTATTTT. It yields the protein CASSPAGGRPDTQYF.

This chain joins TRBV5-6 and TRBJ2-7, with D possibly TRBD1 on 6 matching bases. The CDR3 is 13 residues long. The V end was cut by 3 bases, the J end by 3 bases, with 10 bases between. Germline lookup yields CDR1 SGHDT and CDR2 YYEEEE. The DNA for the CDR3 is TGTGCCAGCAGCTCGAAACAGGGCTACGAGCAGTACTTC. It yields the protein CASSSKQGYEQYF.

The chain recombines TRBV5-6 with TRBJ2-7; 14 nucleotides agree with TRBD2. The germline V gene encodes CDR1 SGHDT and CDR2 YYEEEE. CDR3 length: 15 amino acids. Germline trimming cut 4 bases from V and 5 bases from J; bases unmatched to any gene: 5. The CDR3 sequence: CASSGTSGSRDEQYF. CDR3 coding DNA: TGTGCCAGCAGCGGGACTAGCGGGAGTAGGGACGAGCAGTACTTC.

The chain couples TRBV11-2 to TRBJ2-3; the match to TRBD2 covers 8 bases. CDR1 and CDR2 from the germline V gene are SGHAT and FQNNGV. Losses at the gene ends were 2 bases for V and 0 bases for J; bases not matched to a gene: 7. The CDR3 runs 17 residues. The CDR3 reads CASSLWGVAGSTDTQYF. The CDR3 DNA sequence: TGTGCCAGCAGCTTATGGGGAGTAGCGGGGAGCACAGATACGCAGTATTTT.

The DNA of the CDR3 is TGTGCCAGCAGCGTGATGACAGGGGACCCCTACAATGAGCAGTTCTTC. It is translated as CASSVMTGDPYNEQFF. The chain joins TRBV7-6 to TRBJ2-1, with 8 bases lining up with TRBD1. Germline CDR1 reads SGHVS; CDR2 reads FNYEAQ. This CDR3 is built from 16 residues. Unmatched junction bases numbered 8, after V lost 5 bases and J lost 2 bases.

This sequence joins TRBV27 and TRBJ2-5; no clear D. The ends were cut back, 4 bases at V and 4 bases at J, with 13 bases in the middle. CDR1 is MNHEY, CDR2 SMNVEV, per germline (reference sequence). This CDR3 has 14 amino acids. The CDR3 DNA reads TGTGCCAGCAGTTCCCAAGGTGTAGGAGAGACCCAGTACTTC. Translated, it gives CASSSQGVGETQYF.

This chain connects TRBV19 to TRBJ2-3; D perhaps matches TRBD2 (6 bases). The CDR3 has 16 amino acids. V was trimmed by 5 bases and J by 2 bases, leaving 17 bases between them. The germline V gene has CDR1 LNHDA and CDR2 SQIVND (reference sequence). This CDR3 is CASSPSRGVPTDTQYF. CDR3 in DNA: TGTGCCAGTAGTCCCTCGCGCGGGGTCCCCACAGATACGCAGTATTTT.